What follows describes a single T cell receptor (beta chain). The data derive from a study of blood T cell repertoires in COVID-19. Study context: PBMCs, B-cell-depleted T cells, or T cells were the source of the cDNA or gDNA that made up the material.

V lost 5 bases and J lost 3, with 5 bases in between. This CDR3 region has 12 residues. Germline values: CDR1 WNHNN, CDR2 SYGVQD (reference sequence). How the authors handled the data: Cell counts per sample came from amplifying reference gene primers. The method was immunoSEQ multiplex PCR; TCRdb's version includes in-frame clones alone and lacks a portion of them. V and J calls and clone size are those listed in that table; D and trimming were worked out from the DNA. This sample has under 110,000 clones, with 85% to 95% found just once. This sequence joins TRBV10-1 and TRBJ2-1; D perhaps matches TRBD2 (5 bases). The sequence was obtained from a man in his fifties or sixties with active COVID-19. Sequencing was performed on peripheral blood. CDR3 sequence (DNA): TGCGCCAGCAGTAGCGGCTACAATGAGCAGTTCTTC. The encoded protein is CASSSGYNEQFF.